This is a list of T cell receptor beta chains from one sample in a study of cytomegalovirus exposure and HLA in healthy donors. Using immunoSEQ multiplex PCR, the repertoire was profiled, and TCRdb retains in-frame clones only, with some absent. The sample has some 150,000 clones, roughly four fifths seen once; the top ten hold about 7.4%. Material for sequencing was PBMCs. Every receptor here comes from a woman in her forties or fifties in good health and CMV-seropositive. Each CDR3 is given without its conserved first and last residue.

TRBV5-1,ASSQTLSRAKGEQY
TRBV6-6,ASSYPTGGTDTQY
TRBV25-1,ASRGQGSYNYGYT
TRBV5-4,ASSGAVTGNTEAF
TRBV11-2,ASSLVGGGLGGTQY
TRBV4-3,ASSQEEGANYGYT
TRBV15,ATSTLLSSYNEQF
TRBV18,ASSPGQGLMTGELF
TRBV6-1,ASHRVIGVFTEQF
TRBV5-6,ASSPSRDNYGYT
TRBV28,ASTPGLAPYEQY
TRBV9,ASSVRQGADEKLF
TRBV19,ASSRGQGPGKLF
TRBV5-1,ASSSGTVEAF
TRBV2,ASSGTSGGLTSTDTQY
TRBV7-8,ASSLRVAGSAGELF
TRBV30,AWSVSYEQY
TRBV28,ASSFPPSVVPEAF
TRBV18,ASSPGRGFSYEQY
TRBV5-1,ASSLEGVAIREAF
TRBV4-1,ASSQGSGAASYEQY
TRBV25-1,ASSEYIEETQY
TRBV13,ASKLEGGSHNEQF
TRBV11-2,ASSLGLAGGYEQY
TRBV5-1,ASSLLEREFTGELF
TRBV11-3,ASSLPLAGTSREQY
TRBV10-2,ASRRDRVRTEAF
TRBV30,AGHVAGGSDTQY
TRBV30,AWSAPRVRVGYT
TRBV2,ASKDRESTEAF
TRBV2,ASSVRTGGYGYT
TRBV7-6,ASSLVGLAGGLYNEQF
TRBV2,ASRRDTDYEQY
TRBV19,ASSMNRGADTQY
TRBV18,ASSQTSGSVDEQY
TRBV6-1,ASRSGQAGNTIY
TRBV19,ASSAGEAGYEQY
TRBV4-3,ASSQEPRSSYNSPLH
TRBV19,ASMLDRRSNQPQH
TRBV5-1,ASSVGSSRDTQY
TRBV19,ASSIDLGLAGSYEQY
TRBV5-1,ASSLGGGQGAGEAF
TRBV2,ASSRGQVAGELF
TRBV2,ASRAGGIGYGYT
TRBV29-1,SLSPQGSGQF
TRBV4-1,ASSRQVEQETQY
TRBV7-9,ASSLSGTSGSWDTQY
TRBV6-1,ASSEARAGVGEQY
TRBV11-2,ASSSRTSGASTDTQY
TRBV28,ASSFGNVGTEAF
TRBV7-2,ASSRYPQTKWNTEAF
TRBV6-5,ASSYSEKQPQH
TRBV19,ASYSRGQGEKLF
TRBV7-3,ASSLTPAGAYNEQF
TRBV29-1,SVELRGTEAF
TRBV6-4,ASSEGSSYGYT
TRBV7-3,ASSPGRNTEAF
TRBV28,ASSPSPRTNQPQH
TRBV6-6,ASSPQDYEQY
TRBV11-1,ASRDRSGTEAF